One and the same sample provided the 19 T cell receptor beta chains below, sequenced in a study of blood T cell repertoires in COVID-19. The assay was immunoSEQ multiplex PCR, and TCRdb's table has in-frame clones only and misses some. The top ten clones hold about 1% of a sample with about 280,000 clones, approximately 85% of them seen once. Specimen: PBMCs or T cells enriched from blood (not recorded which). Receptor source: a woman in her twenties or thirties who had recovered from COVID-19.

As DNA, the CDR3 is TGTGCCAGCTCCTCTGGAGGGGTCGAGGAAAAACTGTTTTTT. Translated: CASSSGGVEEKLFF. The chain couples TRBV5-4 to TRBJ1-4, with D possibly being TRBD1 (5 bases). Germline assignment: CDR1 SGHNT and CDR2 YYREEE (reference sequence). The CDR3 totals 14 residues. V dropped 7 bases and J dropped 8 bases, with 18 bases sitting between them.

The count of this clone is one. V usage is TRBV2 and J usage is TRBJ2-3; tentative D call: TRBD2 (6 bases). The CDR3 is made up of 15 amino acids. The germline V gene has CDR1 SNHLY and CDR2 FYNNEI. Trimming shortened V by 8 bases and J by 6 bases, and 21 bases separated the two germline ends. The CDR3 DNA follows: TGTGCCAGCCGAGTGGGCCGGGCGGGGATTGATACGCAGTATTTT. Its protein product is CASRVGRAGIDTQYF.

The chain links TRBV11-3 to TRBJ1-2, with D possibly matching TRBD1 (5 bases). CDR3 length equals 13 residues. Germline V gives CDR1 SGHNT, CDR2 YENEEA. V gave up 5 bases and J gave up 4 bases, with 11 bases separating them. The CDR3 nucleotides are TGTGCCAGCAGCCAAGGGGTTGGCTATGGCTACACCTTC. This translates into CASSQGVGYGYTF.

This clone was seen a few times. V usage is TRBV11-2 and J usage is TRBJ2-7, with TRBD1 as a possible D gene (5 bases). V lost 1 base and J 12 bases, leaving 13 bases between the germline ends. Germline CDR1 and CDR2: SGHAT and FQNNGV. The CDR3 has 12 amino acids. The CDR3 reads CASSLGRVDWYF. CDR3 sequence (DNA): TGTGCCAGCAGCTTAGGCAGGGTAGATTGGTACTTC.

Only one count was recorded for this clone. The V gene is TRBV6-5, the J gene TRBJ2-7; the match to TRBD1 covers 7 bases. Unmatched junction bases numbered 9, after V lost 2 bases and J lost 2 bases. The CDR3 spans 16 residues. CDR1 is MNHEY and CDR2 is SVGAGI in the germline V gene. The CDR3 loop reads CASSYPLGGQTYEQYF. Written as DNA, the CDR3 is TGTGCCAGCAGTTACCCGTTAGGGGGCCAAACCTACGAGCAGTACTTC.

The genes are TRBV4-1 and TRBJ2-1; D gene uncertain. Trimming shortened V by 1 base and J by 10 bases, and 11 bases separated the two germline ends. This CDR3 comprises 13 residues. Germline CDR1 and CDR2: MGHRA and YSYEKL. The CDR3 region has the DNA TGCGCCAGCAGCCAAGTTGGTACTCCCGAGCAGTTCTTC. Its translation is CASSQVGTPEQFF.

This clone was seen a few times. V and J are TRBV2 and TRBJ2-7, with 7 bases matching TRBD2. V lost 5 bases, J lost 7 bases, and 5 bases stayed unmatched. The CDR3 runs 12 residues. Germline CDR1 SNHLY, CDR2 FYNNEI. CDR3 residues: CASSSLGGEQYF. The DNA of the CDR3 is TGTGCCAGCAGTAGTCTGGGGGGGGAGCAGTACTTC.

The chain recombines TRBV7-6 with TRBJ1-1; a weak D match, TRBD1 (5 bases). The CDR3 has 15 residues. Germline V gene sequence: CDR1 SGHVS, CDR2 FNYEAQ. Trimming removed 4 bases from V and 1 base from J, with 13 bases in between. DNA for the CDR3: TGTGCCAGCAGCTGGACCAGGGATCGGAACACTGAAGCTTTCTTT. Protein product: CASSWTRDRNTEAFF.

The chain uses TRBV5-1 and TRBJ1-4; D might be TRBD1 (6 bases). Between the trimmed V and J ends, which lost 3 bases and 5 bases, there was a span of 11 bases. The CDR3 totals 14 residues. Germline V gives CDR1 SGHRS, CDR2 YFSETQ. DNA of the CDR3: TGCGCCAGCAGCTGGGACAATGCCAATGAAAAACTGTTTTTT. Translated, it gives CASSWDNANEKLFF.

This chain joins TRBV25-1 and TRBJ2-7; D is unclear. CDR1 MGHDK and CDR2 SYGVNS come from the germline V gene. CDR3 length: 14 residues. V gave up 5 bases and J gave up 0 bases, with 11 bases separating them. The CDR3 nucleotides read TGTGCCAGCAGTCTAAGAGGTGGCTCCTACGAGCAGTACTTC. This codes for CASSLRGGSYEQYF.

V usage is TRBV7-6 and J usage is TRBJ2-5; 7 bases are a match to TRBD2. With 4 bases clipped from V and 2 bases from J, the junction kept 22 bases outside the gene matches. This CDR3 has 20 residues. The germline V gene has CDR1 SGHVS and CDR2 FNYEAQ. The CDR3: CASSSKRATIPGGYQETQYF. The CDR3 DNA is TGTGCCAGCAGCTCCAAACGGGCGACCATCCCGGGGGGTTATCAAGAGACCCAGTACTTC.

This clone turned up a few times. The V call is TRBV2, the J call TRBJ1-2; D possibly corresponds to TRBD1 (6 bases). Germline CDR1 is SNHLY and CDR2 is FYNNEI. This CDR3 spans 13 amino acids. The V and J ends lost 6 bases and 4 bases respectively, with 12 bases between them. The CDR3 protein is CASSTTGSYGYTF. CDR3 DNA: TGTGCCAGCAGCACGACAGGCAGCTATGGCTACACCTTC.

V and J are TRBV5-1 and TRBJ1-1, with 8 nucleotides matching TRBD1. Germline V gene lookup returns CDR1 SGHRS and CDR2 YFSETQ. With 4 bases clipped from V and 6 bases from J, the junction kept 14 bases outside the gene matches. The length of the CDR3 is 16 residues. The CDR3 sequence: CASSLTVGQGKAEAFF. CDR3 nucleotide sequence: TGCGCCAGCAGCCTCACCGTAGGACAGGGTAAGGCTGAAGCTTTCTTT. The variable domain in full, completed from reference TRBV5-1 and TRBJ1-1, reads KAGVTQTPRYLIKTRGQQVTLSCSPISGHRSVSWYQQTPGQGLQFLFEYFSETQRNKGNFPGRFSGRQFSNSRSEMNVSTLELGDSALYLCASSLTVGQGKAEAFFGQGTRLTVV.

The chain is built from TRBV7-3 and TRBJ1-6; D may be TRBD1 (6 bases). The V gene's germline CDR1 is SGHTA and CDR2 FQGTGA. Trimming took off 3 bases at V and 6 bases at J, with 15 bases between the two ends. The CDR3 loop spans 16 amino acids. The CDR3 sequence: CASSFPPGGRNSPLHF. DNA of the CDR3: TGTGCCAGCAGCTTCCCCCCCGGGGGGCGTAATTCACCCCTCCACTTT.

The chain combines TRBV27 with TRBJ2-1, with 7 bases aligning to TRBD2. Unmatched junction bases numbered 7, after V lost 3 bases and J lost 5 bases. Germline CDR1 is MNHEY and CDR2 is SMNVEV (reference sequence). The CDR3 is 15 amino acids. The CDR3 region has the DNA TGTGCCAGCAGTTTCTTGGGCGGGAGAAACAATGAGCAGTTCTTC. This translates into CASSFLGGRNNEQFF.

The chain combines TRBV6-5 with TRBJ2-1, with 7 positions matching TRBD1. Trimming took 11 bases from V and 6 from J; bases not matched to a gene: 10. This CDR3 has 13 residues. The germline V gene encodes CDR1 MNHEY and CDR2 SVGAGI. CDR3 protein: CAVSGQHANEQFF. For the CDR3, the DNA is TGTGCCGTCTCGGGACAGCACGCCAATGAGCAGTTCTTC.

The chain joins TRBV3-1 (or the pseudogene TRBV3-2) to TRBJ2-4, with 9 bases lining up with TRBD1. This CDR3 contains 16 residues. CDR1 and CDR2 (germline): LGHDT, YNNKEL (reference sequence). Trimming removed 2 bases from V and 4 bases from J; junction bases left unmatched: 6. The CDR3 is CASSQISGTGKNIQYF. In DNA form, the CDR3 reads TGTGCCAGCAGCCAAATTTCCGGGACAGGGAAAAACATTCAGTACTTC.

The chain employs TRBV28 and TRBJ2-3, with 9 bases fitting TRBD2. The CDR3 is made up of 16 amino acids. Germline-derived CDR1 and CDR2 are MDHEN and SYDVKM. Germline trimming cut 0 bases from V and 2 bases from J; bases unmatched to any gene: 3. The DNA of the CDR3 is TGTGCCAGCAGTTTATGGCTAGCGGGGTACACAGATACGCAGTATTTT. Translating it yields CASSLWLAGYTDTQYF.

This chain joins TRBV11-2 and TRBJ2-7, with D possibly TRBD1 on 5 matching bases. Germline CDR1 is SGHAT and CDR2 is FQNNGV. The V end lost 5 bases, the J end lost 3 bases, and 11 bases lay between the germline ends. This CDR3 has 13 residues. The CDR3 coding sequence is TGTGCCAGCAGCCGAGATGACAGCTACGAGCAGTACTTC. This sequence encodes CASSRDDSYEQYF.